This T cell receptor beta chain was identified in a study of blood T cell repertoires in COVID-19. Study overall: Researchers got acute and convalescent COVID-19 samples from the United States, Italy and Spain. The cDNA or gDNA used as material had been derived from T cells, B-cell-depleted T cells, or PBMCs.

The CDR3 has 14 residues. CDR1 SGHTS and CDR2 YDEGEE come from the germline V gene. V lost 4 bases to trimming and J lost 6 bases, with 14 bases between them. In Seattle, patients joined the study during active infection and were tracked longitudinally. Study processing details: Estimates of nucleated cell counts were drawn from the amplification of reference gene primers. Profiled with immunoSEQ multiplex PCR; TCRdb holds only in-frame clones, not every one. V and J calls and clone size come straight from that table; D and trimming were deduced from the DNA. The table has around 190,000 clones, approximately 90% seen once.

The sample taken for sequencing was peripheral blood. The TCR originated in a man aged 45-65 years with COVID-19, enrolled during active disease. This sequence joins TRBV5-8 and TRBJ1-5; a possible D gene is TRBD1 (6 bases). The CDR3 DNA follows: TGTGCCAGCAGCCCGGGAGGGGGTACTCAGCCCCAGCATTTT. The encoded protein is CASSPGGGTQPQHF.